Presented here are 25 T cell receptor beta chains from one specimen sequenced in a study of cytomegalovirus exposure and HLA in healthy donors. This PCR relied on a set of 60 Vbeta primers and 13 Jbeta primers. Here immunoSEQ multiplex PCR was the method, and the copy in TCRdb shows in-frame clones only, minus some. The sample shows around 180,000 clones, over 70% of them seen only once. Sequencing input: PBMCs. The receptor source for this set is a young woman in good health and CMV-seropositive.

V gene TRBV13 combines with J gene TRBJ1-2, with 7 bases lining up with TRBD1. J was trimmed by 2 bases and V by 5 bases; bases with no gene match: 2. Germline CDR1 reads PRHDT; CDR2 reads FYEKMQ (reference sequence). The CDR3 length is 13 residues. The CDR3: CASSRDSNYGYTF. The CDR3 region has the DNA TGTGCCAGCAGCAGGGACAGCAACTATGGCTACACCTTC.

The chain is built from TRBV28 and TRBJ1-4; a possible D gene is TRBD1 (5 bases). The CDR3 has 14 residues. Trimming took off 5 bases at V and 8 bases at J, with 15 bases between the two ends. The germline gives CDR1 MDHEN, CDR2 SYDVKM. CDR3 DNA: TGTGCCAGCAGTCCCCGGGGGGGGACGGAAAAACTGTTTTTT. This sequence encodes CASSPRGGTEKLFF.

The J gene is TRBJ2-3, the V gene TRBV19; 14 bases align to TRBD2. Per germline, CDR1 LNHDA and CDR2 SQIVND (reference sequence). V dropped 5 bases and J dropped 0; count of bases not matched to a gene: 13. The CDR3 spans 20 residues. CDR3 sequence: CASSPRTSGGSLISTDTQYF. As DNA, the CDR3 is TGTGCCAGTAGTCCTCGGACTAGCGGGGGGTCTTTAATTAGCACAGATACGCAGTATTTT. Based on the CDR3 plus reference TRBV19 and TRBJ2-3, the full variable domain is DGGITQSPKYLFRKEGQNVTLSCEQNLNHDAMYWYRQDPGQGLRLIYYSQIVNDFQKGDIAEGYSVSREKKESFPLTVTSAQKNPTAFYLCASSPRTSGGSLISTDTQYFGPGTRLTVL.

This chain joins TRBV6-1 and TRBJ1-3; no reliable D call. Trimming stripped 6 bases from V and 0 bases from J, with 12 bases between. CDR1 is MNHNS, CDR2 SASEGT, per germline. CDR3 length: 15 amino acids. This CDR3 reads CASSPGLSSGNTIYF. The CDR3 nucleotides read TGTGCCAGCAGCCCAGGTTTAAGCTCTGGAAACACCATATATTTT.

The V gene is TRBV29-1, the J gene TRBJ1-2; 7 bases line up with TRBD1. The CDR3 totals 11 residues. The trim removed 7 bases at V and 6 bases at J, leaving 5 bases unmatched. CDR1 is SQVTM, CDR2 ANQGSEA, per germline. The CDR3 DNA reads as TGCAGCGAAGGGACAGAGCATGGCTACACCTTC. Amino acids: CSEGTEHGYTF.

The DNA for the CDR3 is TGTGCCAGCAGCTTAATCTTGGCAACAGCCTACAATGAGCAGTTCTTC. Its translation: CASSLILATAYNEQFF. V gene TRBV7-3 combines with J gene TRBJ2-1; D ambiguous. The CDR3 sequence is 16 residues long. Germline loops: CDR1 SGHTA, CDR2 FQGTGA. Trimming pared 1 base from V and 2 bases from J, leaving 12 bases between.

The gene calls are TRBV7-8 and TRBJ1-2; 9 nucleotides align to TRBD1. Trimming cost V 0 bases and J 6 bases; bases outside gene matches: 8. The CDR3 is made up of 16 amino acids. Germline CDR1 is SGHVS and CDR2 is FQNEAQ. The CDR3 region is CASSLAGTGWINGYTF. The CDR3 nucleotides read TGTGCCAGCAGCTTAGCGGGGACAGGGTGGATCAATGGCTACACCTTC.

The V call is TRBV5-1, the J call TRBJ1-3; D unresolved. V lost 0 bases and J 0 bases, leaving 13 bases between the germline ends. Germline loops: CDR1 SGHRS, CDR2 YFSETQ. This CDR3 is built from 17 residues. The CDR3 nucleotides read TGCGCCAGCAGCTTGGGTATCCCGGGTCGCTCTGGAAACACCATATATTTT. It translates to CASSLGIPGRSGNTIYF.

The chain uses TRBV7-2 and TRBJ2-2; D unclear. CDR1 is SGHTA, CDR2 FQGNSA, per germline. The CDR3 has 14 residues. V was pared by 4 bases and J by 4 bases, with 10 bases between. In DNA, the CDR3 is TGTGCCAGCAGCTCGATAGTCCTCACCGGGGAGCTGTTTTTT. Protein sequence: CASSSIVLTGELFF.

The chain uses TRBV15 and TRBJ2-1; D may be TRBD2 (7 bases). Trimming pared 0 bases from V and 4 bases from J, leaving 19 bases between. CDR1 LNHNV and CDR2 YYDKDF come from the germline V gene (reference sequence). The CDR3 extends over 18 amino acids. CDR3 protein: CATSRDEGGGQPYNEQFF. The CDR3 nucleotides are TGTGCCACCAGCAGAGATGAGGGCGGGGGCCAACCTTACAATGAGCAGTTCTTC.

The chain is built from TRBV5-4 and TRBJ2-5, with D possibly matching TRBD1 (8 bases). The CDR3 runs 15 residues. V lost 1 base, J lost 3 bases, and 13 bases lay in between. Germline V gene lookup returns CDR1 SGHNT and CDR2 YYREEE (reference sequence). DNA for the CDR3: TGTGCCAGCAGCTTGAACAGGGGGGGAAAAGAGACCCAGTACTTC. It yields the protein CASSLNRGGKETQYF.

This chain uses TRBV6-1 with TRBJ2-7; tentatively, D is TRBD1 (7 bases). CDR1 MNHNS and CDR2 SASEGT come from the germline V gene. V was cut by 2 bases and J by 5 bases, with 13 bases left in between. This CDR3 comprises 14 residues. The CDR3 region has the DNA TGTGCCAGCAGTGAACTAGCAGGGGGGCACGAGCAGTACGTC. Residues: CASSELAGGHEQYV.

CDR3 protein: CASSPQPRTGGETQYF. CDR3 DNA sequence: TGTGCCAGCAGCCCCCAACCGCGGACAGGGGGGGAGACCCAGTACTTC. The chain is built from TRBV4-2 and TRBJ2-5; 10 bases line up with TRBD1. CDR3 length equals 16 residues. The ends lost 4 bases at V and 5 bases at J; junction bases unmatched: 10. Germline V lookup: CDR1 LGHNA, CDR2 YNFKEQ.

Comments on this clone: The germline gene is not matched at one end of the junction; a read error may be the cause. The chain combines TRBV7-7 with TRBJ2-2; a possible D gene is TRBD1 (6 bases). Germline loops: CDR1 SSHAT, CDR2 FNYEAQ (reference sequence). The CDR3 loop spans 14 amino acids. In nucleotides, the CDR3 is TGTGCTAGCAGCTGGACAGTGAACACCGGGGAGCTGTTTTTT. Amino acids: CASSWTVNTGELFF.

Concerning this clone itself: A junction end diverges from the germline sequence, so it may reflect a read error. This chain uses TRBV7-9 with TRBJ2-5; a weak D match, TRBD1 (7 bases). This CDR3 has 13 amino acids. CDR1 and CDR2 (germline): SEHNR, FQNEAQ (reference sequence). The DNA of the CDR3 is TGTGCCAGCGAGGAGGGGGCGCAAGGGACCCAGTACTTC. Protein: CASEEGAQGTQYF.

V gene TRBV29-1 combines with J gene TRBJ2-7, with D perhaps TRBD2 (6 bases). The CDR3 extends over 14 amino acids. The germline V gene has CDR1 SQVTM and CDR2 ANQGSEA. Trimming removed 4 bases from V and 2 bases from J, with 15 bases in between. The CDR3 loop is CSVGSRGGAYEQYF. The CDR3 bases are TGCAGCGTTGGTTCTCGAGGCGGGGCCTACGAGCAGTACTTC.

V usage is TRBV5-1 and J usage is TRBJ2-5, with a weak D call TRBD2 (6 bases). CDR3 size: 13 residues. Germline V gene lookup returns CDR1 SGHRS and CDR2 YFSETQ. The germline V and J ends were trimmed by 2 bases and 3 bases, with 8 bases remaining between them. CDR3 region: CASSFWGEETQYF. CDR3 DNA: TGCGCCAGCAGCTTCTGGGGGGAAGAGACCCAGTACTTC.

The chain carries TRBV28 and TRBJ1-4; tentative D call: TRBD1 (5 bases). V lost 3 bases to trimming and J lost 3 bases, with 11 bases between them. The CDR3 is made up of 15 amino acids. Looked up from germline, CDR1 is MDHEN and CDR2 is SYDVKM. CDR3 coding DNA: TGTGCCAGCAGTTTGGGCGGGGACTCTAATGAAAAACTGTTTTTT. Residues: CASSLGGDSNEKLFF.

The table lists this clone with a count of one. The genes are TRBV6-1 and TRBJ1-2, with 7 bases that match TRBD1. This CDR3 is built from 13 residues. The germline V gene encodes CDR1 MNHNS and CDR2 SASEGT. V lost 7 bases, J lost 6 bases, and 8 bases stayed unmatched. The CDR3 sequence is CASTYGQDNGYTF. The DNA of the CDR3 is TGTGCCAGCACCTATGGACAGGACAATGGCTACACCTTC.

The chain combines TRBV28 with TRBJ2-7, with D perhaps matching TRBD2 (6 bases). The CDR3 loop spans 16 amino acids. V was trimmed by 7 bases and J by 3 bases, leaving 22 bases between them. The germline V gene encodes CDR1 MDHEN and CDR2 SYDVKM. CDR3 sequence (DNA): TGTGCCAGCAACCCCGCAGGTGGGGGGAGGAACTACGAGCAGTACTTC. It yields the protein CASNPAGGGRNYEQYF. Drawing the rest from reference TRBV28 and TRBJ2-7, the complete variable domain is DVKVTQSSRYLVKRTGEKVFLECVQDMDHENMFWYRQDPGLGLRLIYFSYDVKMKEKGDIPEGYSVSREKKERFSLILESASTNQTSMYLCASNPAGGGRNYEQYFGPGTRLTVT.

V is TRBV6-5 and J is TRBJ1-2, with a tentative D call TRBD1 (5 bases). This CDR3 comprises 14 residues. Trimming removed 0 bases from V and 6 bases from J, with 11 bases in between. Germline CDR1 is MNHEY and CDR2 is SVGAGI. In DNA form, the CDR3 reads TGTGCCAGCAGTTACTCGAGCCAGGGCGATGGCTACACCTTC. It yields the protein CASSYSSQGDGYTF.

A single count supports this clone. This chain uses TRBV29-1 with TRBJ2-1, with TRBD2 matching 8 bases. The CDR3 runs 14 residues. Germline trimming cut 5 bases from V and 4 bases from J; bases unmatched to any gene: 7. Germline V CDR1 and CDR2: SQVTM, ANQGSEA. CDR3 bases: TGCAGCGTTCAATGGCGGGGGGCTTACAATGAGCAGTTCTTC. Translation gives CSVQWRGAYNEQFF.

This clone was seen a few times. The CDR3 region has the DNA TGTGCCAGCAGCGTAGGTGTCTTCGGGAATCAGCCCCAGCATTTT. Residues: CASSVGVFGNQPQHF. The V call is TRBV9, the J call TRBJ1-5; D is uncertain. V gave up 0 bases and J gave up 4 bases, with 11 bases separating them. The CDR3 loop spans 15 amino acids. Germline loops: CDR1 SGDLS, CDR2 YYNGEE.

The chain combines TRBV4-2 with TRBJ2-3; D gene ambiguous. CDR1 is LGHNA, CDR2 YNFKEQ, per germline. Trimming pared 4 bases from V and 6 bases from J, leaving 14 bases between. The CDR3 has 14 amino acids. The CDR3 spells CASSPSPSRDTQYF. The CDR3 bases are TGTGCCAGCAGCCCCTCCCCATCGAGGGATACGCAGTATTTT.

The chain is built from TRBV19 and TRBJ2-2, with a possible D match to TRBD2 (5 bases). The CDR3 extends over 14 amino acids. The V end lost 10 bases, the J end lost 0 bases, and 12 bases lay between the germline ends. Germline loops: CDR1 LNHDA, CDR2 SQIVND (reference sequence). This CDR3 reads CATQYGANTGELFF. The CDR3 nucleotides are TGTGCCACCCAGTACGGGGCGAACACCGGGGAGCTGTTTTTT.